This entry is about one T cell receptor beta chain. A read error may account for a junction end that differs from germline. The data derive from a study of technical replicates of blood from a handful of donors. Sequencing was performed with immunoSEQ multiplex PCR; in TCRdb, only in-frame clones are kept and a portion is missing. This sample has tens of thousands of clones, with about 96% found just once. Germline V gene lookup returns CDR1 SSHAT and CDR2 FNYEAQ (reference sequence). The CDR3 sequence is 19 residues long. The origin of this receptor is a human donor in good health. Sequencing was carried out using T cells isolated from PBMCs. The rearrangement joins TRBV7-7 to TRBJ2-2; TRBD2 aligns across 12 bases. The CDR3 nucleotides are TGTGCTAGCAGCTTCTATCGACTAGCGGGGGTCTCGAACACCGGGGAGCTGTTTTTT. Protein sequence: CASSFYRLAGVSNTGELFF.